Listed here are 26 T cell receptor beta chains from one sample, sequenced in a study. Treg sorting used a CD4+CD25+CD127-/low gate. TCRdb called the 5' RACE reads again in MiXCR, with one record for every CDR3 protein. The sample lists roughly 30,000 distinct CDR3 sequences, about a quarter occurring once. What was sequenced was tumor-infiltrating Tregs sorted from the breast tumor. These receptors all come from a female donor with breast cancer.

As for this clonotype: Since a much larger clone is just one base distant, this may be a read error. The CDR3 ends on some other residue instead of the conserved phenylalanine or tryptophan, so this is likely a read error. CDR3 region: CASSTLGRNEQFL. As DNA, the CDR3 is TGTGCCAGCAGCACACTAGGACGCAATGAGCAGTTCTTA. This rearrangement joins TRBV12-3 or TRBV12-4 to TRBJ2-1; possibly TRBD2 for D (5 bases). The ends were cut back, 6 bases at V and 6 bases at J, with 12 bases in the middle. The CDR3 covers 13 residues.

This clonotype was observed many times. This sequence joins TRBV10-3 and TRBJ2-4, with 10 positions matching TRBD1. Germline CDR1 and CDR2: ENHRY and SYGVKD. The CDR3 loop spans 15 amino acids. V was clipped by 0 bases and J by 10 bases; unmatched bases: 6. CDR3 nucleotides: TGTGCCATCAGTGAGTCGGGGACAGGGGAGGGAATTCAGTACTTC. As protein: CAISESGTGEGIQYF.

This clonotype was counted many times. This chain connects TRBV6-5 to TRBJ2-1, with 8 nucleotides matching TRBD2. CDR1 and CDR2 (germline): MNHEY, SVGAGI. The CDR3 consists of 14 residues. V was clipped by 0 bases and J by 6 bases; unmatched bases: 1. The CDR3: CASSYSGGVNEQFF. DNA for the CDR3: TGTGCCAGCAGTTACTCCGGGGGGGTCAATGAGCAGTTCTTC.

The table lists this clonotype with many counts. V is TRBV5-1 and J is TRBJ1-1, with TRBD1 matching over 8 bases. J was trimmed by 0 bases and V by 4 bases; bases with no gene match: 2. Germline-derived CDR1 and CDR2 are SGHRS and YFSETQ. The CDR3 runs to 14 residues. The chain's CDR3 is CASSRTGLNTEAFF. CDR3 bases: TGCGCCAGCAGCCGGACAGGGCTGAACACTGAAGCTTTCTTT. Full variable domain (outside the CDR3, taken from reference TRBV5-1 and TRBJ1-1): KAGVTQTPRYLIKTRGQQVTLSCSPISGHRSVSWYQQTPGQGLQFLFEYFSETQRNKGNFPGRFSGRQFSNSRSEMNVSTLELGDSALYLCASSRTGLNTEAFFGQGTRLTVV.

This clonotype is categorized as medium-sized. Written as DNA, the CDR3 is TGCGCCAGCAGCCAAAAAGCCGGGGATCAGCCCCAGCATTTT. This translates into CASSQKAGDQPQHF. The gene calls are TRBV4-1 and TRBJ1-5; D is unresolved. Germline assignment: CDR1 MGHRA and CDR2 YSYEKL. Trimming pared 2 bases from V and 5 bases from J, leaving 10 bases between. CDR3 length equals 14 residues.

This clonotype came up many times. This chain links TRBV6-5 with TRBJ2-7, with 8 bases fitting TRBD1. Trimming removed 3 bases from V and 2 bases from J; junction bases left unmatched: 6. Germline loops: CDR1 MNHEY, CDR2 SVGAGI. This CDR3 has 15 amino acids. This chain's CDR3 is CASSYGDRPAYEQYF. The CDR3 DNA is TGTGCCAGCAGTTATGGGGACAGGCCGGCCTACGAGCAGTACTTC.

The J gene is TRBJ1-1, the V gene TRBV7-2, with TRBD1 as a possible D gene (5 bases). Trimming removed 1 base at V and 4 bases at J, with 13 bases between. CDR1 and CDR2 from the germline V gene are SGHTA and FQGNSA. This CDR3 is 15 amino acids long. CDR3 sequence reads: CASSLVGPGGTEAFF. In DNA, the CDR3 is TGTGCCAGCAGCTTAGTCGGGCCGGGGGGCACTGAAGCTTTCTTT. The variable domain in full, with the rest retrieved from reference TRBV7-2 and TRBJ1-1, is GAGVSQSPSNKVTEKGKDVELRCDPISGHTALYWYRQSLGQGLEFLIYFQGNSAPDKSGLPSDRFSAERTGGSVSTLTIQRTQQEDSAVYLCASSLVGPGGTEAFFGQGTRLTVV.

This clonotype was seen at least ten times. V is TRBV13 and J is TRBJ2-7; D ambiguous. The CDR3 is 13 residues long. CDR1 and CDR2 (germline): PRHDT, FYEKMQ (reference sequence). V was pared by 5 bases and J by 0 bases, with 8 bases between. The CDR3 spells CASSLDTSYEQYF. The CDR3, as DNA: TGTGCCAGCAGCCTAGACACCTCCTACGAGCAGTACTTC. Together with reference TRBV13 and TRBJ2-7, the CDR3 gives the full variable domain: AAGVIQSPRHLIKEKRETATLKCYPIPRHDTVYWYQQGPGQDPQFLISFYEKMQSDKGSIPDRFSAQQFSDYHSELNMSSLELGDSALYFCASSLDTSYEQYFGPGTRLTVT.

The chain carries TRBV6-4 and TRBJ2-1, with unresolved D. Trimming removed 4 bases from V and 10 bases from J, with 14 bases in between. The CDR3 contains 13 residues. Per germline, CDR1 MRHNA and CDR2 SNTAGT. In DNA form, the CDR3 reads TGTGCCAGCAGTGTACAGCCCTTCTCCGAGCAGTTCTTC. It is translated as CASSVQPFSEQFF.

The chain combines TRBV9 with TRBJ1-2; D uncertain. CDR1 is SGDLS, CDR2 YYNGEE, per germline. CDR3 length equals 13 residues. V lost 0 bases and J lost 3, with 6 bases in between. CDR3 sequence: CASSVDGDYGYTF. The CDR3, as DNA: TGTGCCAGCAGCGTAGATGGGGACTATGGCTACACCTTC.

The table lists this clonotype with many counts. CDR3 sequence: CSASEGLLEQYF. The CDR3 DNA reads as TGCAGTGCTAGTGAGGGACTGCTGGAGCAGTACTTC. J is TRBJ2-7 and V is TRBV20-1, with a possible D match to TRBD2 (6 bases). This CDR3 spans 12 amino acids. CDR1 and CDR2 (germline): DFQATT, SNEGSKA (reference sequence). The V and J ends lost 3 bases and 7 bases respectively, with 13 bases between them.

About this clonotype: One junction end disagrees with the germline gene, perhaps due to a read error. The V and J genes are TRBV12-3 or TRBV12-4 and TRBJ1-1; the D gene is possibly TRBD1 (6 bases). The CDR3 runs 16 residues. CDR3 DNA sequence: TGTGCCAGTAGTCCCAGAGCTTCGGACAGCCCTTCTGAAACTTTCTTT. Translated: CASSPRASDSPSETFF.

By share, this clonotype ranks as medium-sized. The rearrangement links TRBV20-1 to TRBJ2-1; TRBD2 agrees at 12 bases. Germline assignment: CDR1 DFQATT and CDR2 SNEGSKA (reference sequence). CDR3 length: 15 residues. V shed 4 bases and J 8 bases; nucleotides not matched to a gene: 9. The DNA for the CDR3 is TGCAGTGCTAACTTCCCGACTAGCGGGAGATATGAGCAGTTCTTC. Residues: CSANFPTSGRYEQFF.

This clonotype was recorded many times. The CDR3 nucleotides are TGTGCCAGCTCACTAGGGACGGCCAGCAATCAGCCCCAGCATTTT. It specifies CASSLGTASNQPQHF. The rearrangement uses TRBV18 and TRBJ1-5, with a weak D call TRBD1 (5 bases). With 4 bases removed from V and 1 base from J, the gap between germline ends came to 11 bases. This CDR3 has 15 residues. Looked up from germline, CDR1 is KGHSH and CDR2 is LQKENI. Full variable domain (rest looked up from reference TRBV18 and TRBJ1-5): NAGVMQNPRHLVRRRGQEARLRCSPMKGHSHVYWYRQLPEEGLKFMVYLQKENIIDESGMPKERFSAEFPKEGPSILRIQQVVRGDSAAYFCASSLGTASNQPQHFGDGTRLSIL.

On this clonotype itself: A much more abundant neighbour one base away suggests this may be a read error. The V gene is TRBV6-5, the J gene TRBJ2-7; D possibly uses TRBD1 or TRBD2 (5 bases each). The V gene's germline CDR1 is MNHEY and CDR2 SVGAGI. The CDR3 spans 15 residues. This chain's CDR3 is CASSYGPGRKNELYF. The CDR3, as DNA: TGTGCCAGCAGTTACGGGCCAGGGAGAAAGAACGAGCTGTACTTC.

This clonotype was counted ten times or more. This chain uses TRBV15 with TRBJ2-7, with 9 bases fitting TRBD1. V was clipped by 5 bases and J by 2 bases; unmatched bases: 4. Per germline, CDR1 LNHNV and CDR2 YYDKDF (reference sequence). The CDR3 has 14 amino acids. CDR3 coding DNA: TGTGCCACCAGCCCCCGGGACAGGGCCTACGAGCAGTACTTC. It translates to CATSPRDRAYEQYF.

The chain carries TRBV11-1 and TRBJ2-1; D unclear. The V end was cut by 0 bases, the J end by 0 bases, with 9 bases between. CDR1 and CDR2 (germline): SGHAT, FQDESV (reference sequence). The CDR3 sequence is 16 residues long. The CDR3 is CASSLAPRSSYNEQFF. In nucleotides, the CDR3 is TGTGCCAGCAGCTTAGCGCCGAGGTCCTCCTACAATGAGCAGTTCTTC.

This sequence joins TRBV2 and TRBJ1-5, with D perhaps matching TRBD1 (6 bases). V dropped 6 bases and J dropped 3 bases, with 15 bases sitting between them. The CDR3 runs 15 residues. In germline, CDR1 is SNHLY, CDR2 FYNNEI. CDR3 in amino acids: CASRNTGQPNQPQHF. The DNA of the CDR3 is TGTGCCAGCAGGAACACGGGACAACCCAATCAGCCCCAGCATTTT.

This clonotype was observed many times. This CDR3 reads CATSDLPSVTNEQFF. CDR3 nucleotide sequence: TGTGCCACCAGTGATTTGCCCAGCGTAACTAATGAGCAGTTCTTC. V is TRBV24-1 and J is TRBJ2-1; D not certain. V was pared by 0 bases and J by 7 bases, with 12 bases between. Germline CDR1 KGHDR, CDR2 SFDVKD. This CDR3 contains 15 residues.

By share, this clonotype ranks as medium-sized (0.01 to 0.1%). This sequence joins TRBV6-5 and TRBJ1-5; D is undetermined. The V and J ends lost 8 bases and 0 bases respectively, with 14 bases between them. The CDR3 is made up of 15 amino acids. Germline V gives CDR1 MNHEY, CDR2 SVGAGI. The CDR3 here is CASRRGSYSNQPQHF. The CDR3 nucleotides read TGTGCCAGCCGGAGAGGGTCGTATAGCAATCAGCCCCAGCATTTT.

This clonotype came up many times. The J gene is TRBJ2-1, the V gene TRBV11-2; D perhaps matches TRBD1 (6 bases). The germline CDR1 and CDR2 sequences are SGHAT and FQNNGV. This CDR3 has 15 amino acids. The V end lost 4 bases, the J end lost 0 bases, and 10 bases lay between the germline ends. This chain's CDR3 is CASSYTGSSYNEQFF. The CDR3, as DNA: TGTGCCAGCAGCTACACAGGGAGCTCCTACAATGAGCAGTTCTTC.

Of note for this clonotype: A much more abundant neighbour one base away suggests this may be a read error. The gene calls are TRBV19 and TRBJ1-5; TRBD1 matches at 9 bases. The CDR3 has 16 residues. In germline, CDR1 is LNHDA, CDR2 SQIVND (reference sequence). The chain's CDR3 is CTSTQDSTGGSQPQHF. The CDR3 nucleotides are TGTACCAGTACCCAGGACTCAACAGGGGGCTCTCAGCCCCAGCATTTT.

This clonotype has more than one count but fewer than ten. The CDR3: CASRERTGLAGEQYF. The CDR3 DNA follows: TGTGCCAGCAGGGAAAGGACAGGCCTCGCGGGAGAGCAGTACTTC. The chain employs TRBV12-3 or TRBV12-4 and TRBJ2-7, with D tentatively TRBD1 (7 bases). Trimming took 6 bases from V and 7 from J, leaving 22 bases between them. CDR3 length: 15 residues.

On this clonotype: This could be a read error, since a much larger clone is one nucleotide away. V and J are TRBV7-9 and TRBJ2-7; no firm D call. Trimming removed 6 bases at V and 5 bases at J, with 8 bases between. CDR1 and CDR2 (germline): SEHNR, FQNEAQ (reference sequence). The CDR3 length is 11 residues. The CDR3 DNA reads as TGTGCCAGCAGTCAAGGTCACGAGCAGTACTTC. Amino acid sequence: CASSQGHEQYF.

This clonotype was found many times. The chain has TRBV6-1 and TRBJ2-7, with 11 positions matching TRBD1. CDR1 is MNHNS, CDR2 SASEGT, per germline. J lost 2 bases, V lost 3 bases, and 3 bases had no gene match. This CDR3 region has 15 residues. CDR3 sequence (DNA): TGTGCCAGCAGTGACGGGACAGGGGGGACCTACGAGCAGTACTTC. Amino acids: CASSDGTGGTYEQYF.

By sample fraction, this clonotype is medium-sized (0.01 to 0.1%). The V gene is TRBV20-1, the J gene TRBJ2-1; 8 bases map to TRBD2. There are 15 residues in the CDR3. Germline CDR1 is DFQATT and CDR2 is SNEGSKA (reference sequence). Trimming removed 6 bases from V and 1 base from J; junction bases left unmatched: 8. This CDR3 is CSAHGRAGSYNEQFF. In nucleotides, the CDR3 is TGCAGTGCCCACGGGAGGGCCGGTTCCTACAATGAGCAGTTCTTC.